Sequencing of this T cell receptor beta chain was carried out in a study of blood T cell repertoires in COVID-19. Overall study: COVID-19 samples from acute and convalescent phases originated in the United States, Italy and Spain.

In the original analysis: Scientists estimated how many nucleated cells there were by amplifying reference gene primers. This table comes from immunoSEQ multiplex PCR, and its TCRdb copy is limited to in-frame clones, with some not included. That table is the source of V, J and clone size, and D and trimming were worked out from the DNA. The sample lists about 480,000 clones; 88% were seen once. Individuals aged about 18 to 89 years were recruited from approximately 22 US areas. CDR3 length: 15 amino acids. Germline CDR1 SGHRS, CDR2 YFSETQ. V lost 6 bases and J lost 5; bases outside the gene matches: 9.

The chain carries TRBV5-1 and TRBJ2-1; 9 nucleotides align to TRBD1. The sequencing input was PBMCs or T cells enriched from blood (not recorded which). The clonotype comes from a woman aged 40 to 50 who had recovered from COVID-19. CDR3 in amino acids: CASTTGTGSNNEQFF. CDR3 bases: TGCGCCAGCACAACCGGGACAGGGAGTAACAATGAGCAGTTCTTC.